The 27 T cell receptor beta chains given below trace back to one sample, sequenced in a study of T cells in Graves' hyperthyroidism and ophthalmopathy. It was RNA transcripts that yielded the amplified TCR beta CDR3 regions. First-round RT-PCR targeting the TCR CDR3 was performed with the HTBI primer set. In TCRdb, the multiplex PCR reads were re-called with MiXCR into one record per CDR3 protein. The sample records about 840,000 distinct CDR3 sequences, 38% being singletons. What was sequenced was blood. These TCRs come from a man between 18 and 35 years old with Graves' hyperthyroidism.

This clonotype has at least ten counts. J is TRBJ2-5 and V is TRBV9; D is possibly TRBD2 (5 bases). The germline V gene encodes CDR1 SGDLS and CDR2 YYNGEE. This CDR3 region has 14 residues. V was shortened by 0 bases and J by 3 bases, with 9 bases between the two germline ends. CDR3 region: CASSVGGVKETQYF. The CDR3 DNA follows: TGTGCCAGCAGCGTAGGGGGAGTGAAAGAGACCCAGTACTTC.

The genes are TRBV4-3 and TRBJ1-1; possibly TRBD1 for D (6 bases). V was cut by 3 bases and J by 1 base, with 9 bases left in between. CDR3 length: 14 residues. Germline CDR1 reads LGHNA; CDR2 reads YSLEER. CDR3 in amino acids: CASSQATGNTEAFF. CDR3 bases: TGCGCCAGCAGCCAGGCGACAGGGAACACTGAAGCTTTCTTT.

This chain connects TRBV2 to TRBJ1-2, with 9 bases identical to TRBD1. V lost 2 bases, J lost 12 bases, and 13 bases stayed unmatched. Germline CDR1 reads SNHLY; CDR2 reads FYNNEI. The CDR3 is made up of 15 amino acids. CDR3 sequence (DNA): TGTGCCAGCAGTGAATGGACAGGGGATACCTCTGGAAACACCTTC. It yields the protein CASSEWTGDTSGNTF.

In this sample, this clonotype turned up once. At one boundary the junction diverges from the germline segment, which might be a read error. The rearrangement links TRBV10-3 to TRBJ1-5; perhaps TRBD1 as D (5 bases). The CDR3 loop spans 15 amino acids. The V gene's germline CDR1 is ENHRY and CDR2 SYGVKD. The CDR3 DNA reads as TGTGCCAGCAGTTTCACCGGCCAGGGAAATCAGCCCCAGCATTTT. Its protein is CASSFTGQGNQPQHF.

The chain combines TRBV9 with TRBJ1-1; TRBD1 might be the D (5 bases). V lost 4 bases, J lost 3 bases, and 13 bases lay in between. Germline V lookup: CDR1 SGDLS, CDR2 YYNGEE. The CDR3 has 14 residues. The CDR3 reads CASSQDAGDTEAFF. CDR3 coding DNA: TGTGCCAGCAGCCAAGATGCGGGGGACACTGAAGCTTTCTTT.

This rearrangement joins TRBV2 to TRBJ1-5; 9 nucleotides line up with TRBD1. CDR1 and CDR2 (germline): SNHLY, FYNNEI. The CDR3 extends over 13 amino acids. As DNA, the CDR3 is TGTGCTACAGGGGGCGCGGTGGATCAGCCCCAGCATTTT. This gives the protein CATGGAVDQPQHF.

This clonotype was detected a few times. The CDR3 DNA is TGCAGCGTTGGGACGGCGGGGGGCTACAATGAGCAGTTCTTC. This sequence encodes CSVGTAGGYNEQFF. The chain combines TRBV29-1 with TRBJ2-1, with 8 bases fitting TRBD2. Trimming took 4 bases from V and 3 from J; bases not matched to a gene: 5. Germline V lookup: CDR1 SQVTM, CDR2 ANQGSEA. This CDR3 is built from 14 residues.

This clonotype was counted between two and nine times. The chain recombines TRBV12-3 or TRBV12-4 with TRBJ2-2; 8 bases agree with TRBD2. V lost 4 bases, J lost 0 bases, and 4 bases stayed unmatched. The CDR3 has 16 residues. The CDR3 spells CASSYTSGSNTGELFF. CDR3 bases: TGTGCCAGCAGTTACACTAGCGGCTCGAACACCGGGGAGCTGTTTTTT.

Remarks on this clonotype: A much larger clone differs by one base, so this may be a read error. The chain recombines TRBV29-1 with TRBJ2-5; D possibly corresponds to TRBD2 (6 bases). V lost 1 base, J lost 4 bases, and 19 bases lay in between. The CDR3 is 16 amino acids. The germline CDR1 and CDR2 sequences are SQVTM and ANQGSEA. The CDR3 sequence: CSVEGTSQRVRETQYF. The DNA for the CDR3 is TGCAGCGTTGAAGGAACTTCTCAGCGGGTTCGAGAGACCCAGTACTTC.

V gene TRBV24-1 combines with J gene TRBJ2-5; 9 nucleotides agree with TRBD1. V lost 3 bases, J lost 4 bases, and 8 bases stayed unmatched. Germline lookup yields CDR1 KGHDR and CDR2 SFDVKD. The CDR3 loop spans 16 amino acids. CDR3 DNA sequence: TGTGCCACCAGTGATCCCCGCACAGGGGGCGTAGAGACCCAGTACTTC. The encoded protein is CATSDPRTGGVETQYF.

This clonotype was recorded many times. This chain connects TRBV15 to TRBJ2-5; 10 nucleotides match TRBD2. This CDR3 is built from 16 residues. V dropped 0 bases and J dropped 5; count of bases not matched to a gene: 6. CDR1 LNHNV and CDR2 YYDKDF come from the germline V gene (reference sequence). Here the CDR3 DNA reads TGTGCCACCAGCAGAGATCGAAGAGCGGGAGGGGAGACCCAGTACTTC. Its translation is CATSRDRRAGGETQYF.

This clonotype was detected many times. V usage is TRBV7-9 and J usage is TRBJ1-1; no clear D gene. CDR3 length: 13 amino acids. From germline, CDR1 is SEHNR and CDR2 FQNEAQ (reference sequence). Deletions cut 2 bases from V and 3 bases from J, with 7 bases between. The CDR3 region has the DNA TGTGCCAGCAGCTTACGCGTTGACACTGAAGCTTTCTTT. It yields the protein CASSLRVDTEAFF.

The rearrangement joins TRBV11-1 to TRBJ2-2; D call uncertain. Germline assignment: CDR1 SGHAT and CDR2 FQDESV (reference sequence). The CDR3 is made up of 16 amino acids. Trimming took 5 bases from V and 0 from J, leaving 13 bases between them. The CDR3 bases are TGTGCCAGCAGCCGTTGGGTATCCGCGAACACCGGGGAGCTGTTTTTT. Translation gives CASSRWVSANTGELFF.

This clonotype showed up many times. The chain carries TRBV29-1 and TRBJ2-2; D might be TRBD1 (5 bases). The CDR3 spans 14 residues. Germline lookup yields CDR1 SQVTM and CDR2 ANQGSEA. V lost 6 bases and J 0 bases, leaving 11 bases between the germline ends. The CDR3 sequence is CSVQGTTNTGELFF. For the CDR3, the DNA is TGCAGCGTCCAGGGAACTACGAACACCGGGGAGCTGTTTTTT.

This clonotype has more than one count but fewer than ten. The chain joins TRBV9 to TRBJ2-7; D perhaps matches TRBD1 (6 bases). This CDR3 comprises 14 residues. Trimming left V 0 bases short and J 7 bases short, with 14 bases between. Germline values: CDR1 SGDLS, CDR2 YYNGEE. CDR3 bases: TGTGCCAGCAGCGTAGGAGCGGTCCAGGGGGAGCAGTACTTC. Translation: CASSVGAVQGEQYF.

This clonotype showed up many times. The rearrangement links TRBV20-1 to TRBJ2-7; possibly TRBD2 for D (5 bases). CDR1 is DFQATT and CDR2 is SNEGSKA in the germline V gene (reference sequence). The CDR3 runs 13 residues. The V end was cut by 3 bases, the J end by 7 bases, with 16 bases between. The DNA of the CDR3 is TGCAGTGCTAGCGGACCGGTCCCGGGGGAGCAGTACTTC. Amino acid sequence: CSASGPVPGEQYF.

This clonotype appeared many times. The chain uses TRBV2 and TRBJ1-5; 7 bases line up with TRBD1. V shed 5 bases and J 4 bases; nucleotides not matched to a gene: 5. The CDR3 has 14 amino acids. The germline V gene encodes CDR1 SNHLY and CDR2 FYNNEI. The DNA for the CDR3 is TGTGCCAGCAGTATGACAGGGTTAAATCAGCCCCAGCATTTT. This encodes CASSMTGLNQPQHF.

This clonotype was counted ten times or more. The V and J genes are TRBV19 and TRBJ2-2; no reliable D call. From germline, CDR1 is LNHDA and CDR2 SQIVND (reference sequence). The CDR3 covers 14 residues. Trimming removed 4 bases at V and 4 bases at J, with 10 bases between. The CDR3 loop reads CASSRDRGTGELFF. The CDR3 coding sequence is TGTGCCAGTAGTAGAGACCGTGGCACCGGGGAGCTGTTTTTT.

This clonotype came up a few times. The chain couples TRBV7-9 to TRBJ1-3, with D possibly TRBD1 on 5 matching bases. The V end lost 4 bases, the J end lost 6 bases, and 13 bases lay between the germline ends. There are 14 residues in the CDR3. Per germline, CDR1 SEHNR and CDR2 FQNEAQ (reference sequence). CDR3 protein: CASSSLGVENTIYF. Here the CDR3 DNA reads TGTGCCAGCAGCTCTTTGGGGGTGGAAAACACCATATATTTT.

The chain couples TRBV15 to TRBJ2-6, with 8 bases fitting TRBD1. V dropped 3 bases and J dropped 5; count of bases not matched to a gene: 9. The CDR3 sequence is 17 residues long. CDR1 is LNHNV, CDR2 YYDKDF, per germline (reference sequence). The CDR3 nucleotides read TGTGCCACCAGCAGCTCGGGACAGGACGCTCGGGCCAACGTCCTGACTTTC. This translates into CATSSSGQDARANVLTF.

V usage is TRBV20-1 and J usage is TRBJ2-2; D perhaps matches TRBD2 (6 bases). Germline assignment: CDR1 DFQATT and CDR2 SNEGSKA (reference sequence). V lost 0 bases and J lost 6, with 14 bases in between. The CDR3 runs to 15 residues. CDR3 sequence reads: CSARDGGSGAGELFF. CDR3 DNA: TGCAGTGCTAGAGATGGGGGTAGCGGTGCCGGGGAGCTGTTTTTT.

In its sample, this clonotype was seen many times. The V and J genes are TRBV10-3 and TRBJ1-4; 7 bases agree with TRBD1. Germline V lookup: CDR1 ENHRY, CDR2 SYGVKD. The V gene end was trimmed by 10 bases and the J gene end by 0 bases; junction bases not matched to a gene: 2. This CDR3 comprises 13 residues. The CDR3 nucleotides are TGTGCCACCGGGACAGCAACTAATGAAAAACTGTTTTTT. Its protein product is CATGTATNEKLFF.

This rearrangement joins TRBV6-5 to TRBJ2-2, with D possibly being TRBD2 (5 bases). Germline V CDR1 and CDR2: MNHEY, SVGAGI. The CDR3 runs to 16 residues. V lost 5 bases and J 2 bases, leaving 15 bases between the germline ends. The CDR3: CASSQRTSGNTGELFF. DNA for the CDR3: TGTGCCAGCAGTCAGCGGACGTCCGGAAACACCGGGGAGCTGTTTTTT.

This clonotype showed up just a few times. V gene TRBV9 combines with J gene TRBJ2-7, with D tentatively TRBD1 or TRBD2 (5 bases each). CDR1 is SGDLS and CDR2 is YYNGEE in the germline V gene. The ends were cut back, 0 bases at V and 1 base at J, with 11 bases in the middle. The CDR3 contains 15 residues. CDR3 DNA: TGTGCCAGCAGCGTAGAAGCAGGGAGATCCTACGAGCAGTACTTC. It codes for CASSVEAGRSYEQYF.

This chain links TRBV4-3 with TRBJ1-4, with 10 bases that match TRBD1. The CDR3 has 17 residues. The ends lost 4 bases at V and 7 bases at J; junction bases unmatched: 12. The germline V gene encodes CDR1 LGHNA and CDR2 YSLEER. The CDR3 reads CASSRRWDRGGSEKLFF. In DNA form, the CDR3 reads TGCGCCAGCAGCCGAAGGTGGGACAGGGGAGGAAGTGAAAAACTGTTTTTT.

V and J are TRBV29-1 and TRBJ2-5; 8 bases agree with TRBD2. Germline V gene lookup returns CDR1 SQVTM and CDR2 ANQGSEA. V lost 8 bases to trimming and J lost 9 bases; unmatched junction nucleotides: 11. The CDR3 runs 12 residues. CDR3 nucleotides: TGCAGCCTCGTTTCACTGCGGGAGGCCCAGTACTTC. Protein product: CSLVSLREAQYF.

This clonotype was seen a handful of times. The V call is TRBV4-2, the J call TRBJ1-1; 7 positions match TRBD1. CDR1 and CDR2 (germline): LGHNA, YNFKEQ. This CDR3 contains 13 residues. J lost 5 bases, V lost 1 base, and 1 base had no gene match. The CDR3 DNA is TGTGCCAGCAGCCAAGCACAGGGGACTGAAGCTTTCTTT. Protein: CASSQAQGTEAFF.